This TCR beta chain was identified during a study of blood T cell repertoires in COVID-19. About the research overall: The cDNA or gDNA used as material had been derived from T cells, B-cell-depleted T cells, or PBMCs.

Sequenced by immunoSEQ multiplex PCR; TCRdb stores in-frame clones only, minus some. Of over 80,000 clones detected, around 83% appear once; the ten largest clones hold 17%. Germline V gene sequence: CDR1 SGHRS, CDR2 YFSETQ. CDR3 size: 18 residues. Germline trimming cut 4 bases from V and 0 bases from J; bases unmatched to any gene: 5. The material sequenced was peripheral blood. This clonotype originated in a woman between 55 and 75 years old with acute or convalescent COVID-19. This chain links TRBV5-1 with TRBJ2-3; 16 bases fit TRBD2. The CDR3, as DNA: TGCGCCAGCAGCCTGGGACTAGCGGGGGGGCCCAGCACAGATACGCAGTATTTT. Encoded protein: CASSLGLAGGPSTDTQYF.